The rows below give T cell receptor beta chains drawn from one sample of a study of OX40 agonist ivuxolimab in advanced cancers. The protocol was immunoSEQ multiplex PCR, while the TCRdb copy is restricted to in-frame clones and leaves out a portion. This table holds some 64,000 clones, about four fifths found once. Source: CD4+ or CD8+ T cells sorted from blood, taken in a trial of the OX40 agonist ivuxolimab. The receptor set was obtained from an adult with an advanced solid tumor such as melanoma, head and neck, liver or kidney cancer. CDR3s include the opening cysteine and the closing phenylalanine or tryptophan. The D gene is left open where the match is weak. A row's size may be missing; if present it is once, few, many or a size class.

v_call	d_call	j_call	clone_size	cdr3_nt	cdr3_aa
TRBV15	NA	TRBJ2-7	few	TGTGCCACCAGCAGACCGACCAGCTCCTACGAGCAGTACTTC	CATSRPTSSYEQYF
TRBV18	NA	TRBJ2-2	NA	TGTGCCAGCTCACCTTCTCAGGATGGCACCGGGGAGCTGTTTTTT	CASSPSQDGTGELFF
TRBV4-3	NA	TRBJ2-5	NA	TGCGCCAGCAGCCAAGAGGCCAGATTCCAAGAGACCCAGTACTTC	CASSQEARFQETQYF
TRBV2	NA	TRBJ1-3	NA	TGTGCCAGCAGACCGGAAGCGAAGGGTTTTGGAAACACCATATATTTT	CASRPEAKGFGNTIYF
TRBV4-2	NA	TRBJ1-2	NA	TGTGCCAGCAGCCAAGATGTGAATTTTAACTATGGCTACACCTTC	CASSQDVNFNYGYTF
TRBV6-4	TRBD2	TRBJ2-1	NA	TGTGCCAGCAAGCCTAGCGGGGTGAATGAGCAGTTCTTC	CASKPSGVNEQFF
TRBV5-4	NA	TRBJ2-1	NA	TGTGCCAGCAGCTCCGGAGCACAGGGCTCGGGGGCTGAGCAGTTCTTC	CASSSGAQGSGAEQFF
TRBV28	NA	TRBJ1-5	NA	TGTGCCAGCAGTTTTCGGGGGGGTGGTCAGCCCCAGCATTTT	CASSFRGGGQPQHF
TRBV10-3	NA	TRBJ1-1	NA	TGTGCCATCAGTGAGGTTGCATTGGGCACTGAAGCTTTCTTT	CAISEVALGTEAFF
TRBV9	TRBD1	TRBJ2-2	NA	TGTGCCAGCAGCCCCCAGACAGGGCCCACCGGGGAGCTGTTTTTT	CASSPQTGPTGELFF
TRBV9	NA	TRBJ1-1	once	TGTGCCAGCAGCCAAGTTAGGGTGGGGAGTGAAGCTTTCTTT	CASSQVRVGSEAFF
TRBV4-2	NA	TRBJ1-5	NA	TGTGCCAGCAGCCAAGTTCGGCAGGGTGGGCAGCCCCAGCATTTT	CASSQVRQGGQPQHF
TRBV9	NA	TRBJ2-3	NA	TGTGCCAGCAGCGTAGGGGCAGGGTTGGGGGATCTCACAGATACGCAGTATTTT	CASSVGAGLGDLTDTQYF
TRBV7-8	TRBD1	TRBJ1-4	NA	TGTGCCAGCAGCCTAAGGACAGGACTGAATGAAAAACTGTTTTTT	CASSLRTGLNEKLFF
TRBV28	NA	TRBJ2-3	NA	TGTGCCAGCAGTTTGGGTAGCACAGATACGCAGTATTTT	CASSLGSTDTQYF
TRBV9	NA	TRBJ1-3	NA	TGTGCCAGCAGCGTTGGAGGGACGCCGGGGGACACCATATATTTT	CASSVGGTPGDTIYF
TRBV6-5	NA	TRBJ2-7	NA	TGTGCCAGCGGGGTTGGGGGGGCCCCCTGGAGCGAGCAGTACTTC	CASGVGGAPWSEQYF
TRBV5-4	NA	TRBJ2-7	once	TGTGCCAGCAGCTTGGAGGGGGGAGTATCCCCCTACGAGCAGTACTTC	CASSLEGGVSPYEQYF
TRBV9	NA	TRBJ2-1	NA	TGTGCCAGCAGCGTAGCTAGGGGCAATGAGCAGTTCTTC	CASSVARGNEQFF
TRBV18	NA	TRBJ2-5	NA	TGTGCCAGCTCACCACCGGGGGCAGGGGAAGAGACCCAGTACTTC	CASSPPGAGEETQYF
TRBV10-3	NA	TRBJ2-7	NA	TGTGCCATCAGTGGACAGGGGGCTAGCGGGAGCGGTTACGAGCAGTACTTC	CAISGQGASGSGYEQYF
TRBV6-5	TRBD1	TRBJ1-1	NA	TGTGCCAGCAGGGGGGGGACAGGGCGGAACACTGAAGCTTTCTTT	CASRGGTGRNTEAFF
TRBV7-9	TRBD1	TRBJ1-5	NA	TGTGCCAGCAGCCGAAGTGACAGGGGGGGCCATCAGCCCCAGCATTTT	CASSRSDRGGHQPQHF
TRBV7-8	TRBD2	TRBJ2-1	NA	TGTGCCAGCAGCTTAGCGGGAGGGCGCTACAATGAGCAGTTCTTC	CASSLAGGRYNEQFF
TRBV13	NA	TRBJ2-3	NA	TGTGCCAGCAGCTCCGGGGGTAACGGGAGAATGGATACGCAGTATTTT	CASSSGGNGRMDTQYF
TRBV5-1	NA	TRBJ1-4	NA	TGCGCCAGCAGCTTCGGTGCAACTAATGAAAAACTGTTTTTT	CASSFGATNEKLFF
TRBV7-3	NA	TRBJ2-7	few	TGTGCCAGCAGCAATCCTAGGTTTATGGCACCGAGCTCCTACGAGCAGTACTTC	CASSNPRFMAPSSYEQYF
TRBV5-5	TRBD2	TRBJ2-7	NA	TGTGCCAGCAGCTTGGGTAGCGGGAGAATACATGAGGAGCAGTACTTC	CASSLGSGRIHEEQYF
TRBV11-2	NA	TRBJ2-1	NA	TGTGCCAGCAGCTACCCGAGGGCCCTCAATGAGCAGTTCTTC	CASSYPRALNEQFF
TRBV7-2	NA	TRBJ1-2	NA	TGTGCCAGCAGCTTAGTCCCAGGGAGTGACTATGGCTACACCTTC	CASSLVPGSDYGYTF
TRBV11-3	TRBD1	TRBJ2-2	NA	TGTGCCAGCAGCTCCGGGACAGGGGGCTGGGGCGGGGAGCTGTTTTTT	CASSSGTGGWGGELFF
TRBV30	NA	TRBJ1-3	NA	TGTGCCTGGAGTACTACCGGGGGCTTAGGAAACACCATATATTTT	CAWSTTGGLGNTIYF
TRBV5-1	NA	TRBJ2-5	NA	TGCGCCAGCAGCTTGGCCGGTGGGGAGACCCAGTACTTC	CASSLAGGETQYF
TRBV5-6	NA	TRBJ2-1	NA	TGTGCCAGCAGCTTAGGAGGGAAGGGCAATGAGCAGTTCTTC	CASSLGGKGNEQFF
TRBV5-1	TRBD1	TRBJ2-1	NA	TGCGCCAGCAATCCGGGACAGGGGGCCTACAATGAGCAGTTCTTC	CASNPGQGAYNEQFF
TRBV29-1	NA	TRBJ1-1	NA	TGCAGCGTTTATGCCGGGTTGAACACTGAAGCTTTCTTT	CSVYAGLNTEAFF
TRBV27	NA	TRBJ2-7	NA	TGTGCCAGCAGTTTAGAGGGGGGGTACGAGCAGTACTTC	CASSLEGGYEQYF